This T cell receptor (beta chain) originates from a study of blood T cell repertoires in COVID-19. As for the study in general: T cells, B-cell-depleted T cells, or PBMCs provided the cDNA or gDNA that served as material.

In the source study's methods: Reference gene primers were amplified, and this amplification served to estimate nucleated cell counts. Here immunoSEQ multiplex PCR was the method, and the copy in TCRdb shows in-frame clones only, minus some. V and J calls and clone size come straight from that table; D and trimming were deduced from the DNA. The profile shows some 200,000 clones, around 84% of them singletons. The CDR3 is 18 amino acids. Trimming took off 0 bases at V and 3 bases at J, with 20 bases between the two ends. The germline CDR1 and CDR2 sequences are LGHNA and YNFKEQ. Study members were between roughly 18 and 90 years old and lived in 25 or so US regions. Membership in each cohort depended on participant-reported clinical history.

The rearrangement joins TRBV4-2 to TRBJ1-2; possibly TRBD1 for D (5 bases). The sequenced sample was PBMCs or T cells enriched from blood (not recorded which). This TCR was recovered from a woman in her 40s with acute COVID-19. This CDR3 is CASSQDILSEGDYYGYTF. CDR3 sequence (DNA): TGTGCCAGCAGCCAAGATATTTTAAGTGAAGGGGATTACTATGGCTACACCTTC.